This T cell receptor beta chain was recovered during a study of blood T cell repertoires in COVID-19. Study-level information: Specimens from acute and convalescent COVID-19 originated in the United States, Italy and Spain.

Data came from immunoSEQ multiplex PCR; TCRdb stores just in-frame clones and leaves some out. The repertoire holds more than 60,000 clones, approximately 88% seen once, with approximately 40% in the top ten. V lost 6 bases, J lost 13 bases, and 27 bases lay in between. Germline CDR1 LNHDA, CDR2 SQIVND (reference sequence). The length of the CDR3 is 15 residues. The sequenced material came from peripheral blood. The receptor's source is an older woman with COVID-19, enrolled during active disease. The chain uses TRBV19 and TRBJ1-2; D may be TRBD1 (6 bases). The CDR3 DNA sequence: TGTGCCAGTAGCATGATCCCCGGTGGCGGGGGCCTTCCCACCTTC. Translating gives CASSMIPGGGGLPTF.